These T cell receptor beta chains were read from a single sample in a study of blood T cell repertoires in COVID-19. Method: immunoSEQ multiplex PCR; TCRdb's copy keeps in-frame clones and lacks some. Of about 58,000 clones listed, around 85% were seen once; the top ten hold roughly 8.8%. Sequenced: peripheral blood. The receptor source for this set is an older woman with active COVID-19. Both conserved end residues are part of each CDR3. Fields, in order: J gene, clone size, D gene, V gene, CDR3 protein, CDR3 DNA. A D gene is named only where the DNA matches it firmly. Size tells how often a clone was seen (once, few, many) or the class of an expanded clone, and some rows leave it out.

>TRBJ1-1|few|TRBD1|TRBV12-5
CASEGARGTHTEAFF
TGTGCTAGTGAGGGGGCCAGGGGCACGCACACTGAAGCTTTCTTT
>TRBJ2-5|NA|NA|TRBV11-2
CASSLHRGGGETQYF
TGTGCCAGCAGCTTACACAGGGGAGGCGGAGAGACCCAGTACTTC
>TRBJ2-7|few|TRBD2|TRBV19
CASSTLYGRERNEQYF
TGTGCCAGTAGTACCCTCTACGGGAGGGAAAGAAACGAGCAGTACTTC
>TRBJ2-7|NA|TRBD1|TRBV28
CASSSPGQGGDEQYF
TGTGCCAGCAGTTCCCCGGGACAGGGGGGTGACGAGCAGTACTTC
>TRBJ2-7|few|NA|TRBV11-2
CASSRSYEQYF
TGTGCCAGCAGTCGTTCCTACGAGCAGTACTTC
>TRBJ2-7|few|TRBD2|TRBV28
CASSVLAGGAYEQYF
TGTGCCAGCAGTGTCCTAGCGGGAGGTGCCTACGAGCAGTACTTC
>TRBJ2-7|once|NA|TRBV18
CASSHDISDSSYEQYF
TGTGCCAGCTCCCACGACATTTCGGATAGCTCCTACGAGCAGTACTTC
>TRBJ2-1|NA|TRBD1|TRBV7-2
CASIRDRVRNEQFF
TGTGCCAGCATCCGGGACAGGGTGAGGAATGAGCAGTTCTTC
>TRBJ2-1|large|TRBD2|TRBV7-6
CASSLKPGLGNEQFF
TGTGCCAGCAGCTTAAAACCTGGACTAGGAAATGAGCAGTTCTTC
>TRBJ2-1|NA|TRBD1|TRBV6-2/TRBV6-3
CASSSSTGFLWNEQFF
TGTGCCAGCAGTTCATCGACAGGGTTCTTATGGAATGAGCAGTTCTTC
>TRBJ2-2|NA|NA|TRBV2
CASSSPGNGELFF
TGTGCCAGCAGTTCCCCGGGGAACGGGGAGCTGTTTTTT
>TRBJ1-6|NA|NA|TRBV5-4
CASSLGGVVDNSPLHF
TGTGCCAGCAGCTTGGGCGGGGTAGTTGATAATTCACCCCTCCACTTT
>TRBJ2-7|once|NA|TRBV19
CASSVQGFRAYEQYF
TGTGCCAGTAGTGTCCAGGGGTTTAGGGCCTACGAGCAGTACTTC
>TRBJ2-3|NA|NA|TRBV7-3
CASSLMGLSTSTDTQYF
TGTGCCAGCAGCTTAATGGGACTTAGTACTAGCACAGATACGCAGTATTTT
>TRBJ1-6|NA|TRBD1|TRBV28
CASSLIQIVGTGDNSPLHF
TGTGCCAGCAGTTTAATTCAAATCGTGGGTACAGGGGATAATTCACCCCTCCACTTT
>TRBJ2-7|NA|TRBD2|TRBV14
CASSPGTSKQYF
TGTGCCAGCAGCCCCGGGACTAGCAAGCAGTACTTC
>TRBJ1-5|NA|NA|TRBV7-8
CASSPDINQPQHF
TGTGCCAGCAGCCCTGACATAAATCAGCCCCAGCATTTT
>TRBJ1-1|NA|NA|TRBV25-1
CASSPVLNTEAFF
TGTGCCAGCAGTCCTGTTCTCAACACTGAAGCTTTCTTT
>TRBJ2-5|NA|TRBD2|TRBV5-4
CASSLASGRGETQYF
TGTGCCAGCAGCTTGGCTAGCGGGAGGGGGGAGACCCAGTACTTC
>TRBJ2-1|NA|NA|TRBV15
CATSRARTTSANEQFF
TGTGCCACCAGCAGAGCTAGGACTACTTCTGCGAATGAGCAGTTCTTC
>TRBJ1-1|NA|NA|TRBV7-2
CASSFRGAGAFF
TGTGCCAGCAGCTTTAGGGGAGCGGGAGCTTTCTTT
>TRBJ1-3|NA|NA|TRBV21-1
CASRSRGSSGNTIYF
TGTGCCAGCAGATCCCGGGGGAGCTCTGGAAACACCATATATTTT
>TRBJ2-7|NA|TRBD1|TRBV3-1/TRBV3-2
CASSQDPGQGALWEQYF
TGTGCCAGCAGCCAAGACCCGGGACAGGGGGCATTATGGGAGCAGTACTTC
>TRBJ2-1|NA|NA|TRBV20-1
CSASAGGSSSYNEQFF
TGCAGTGCTAGTGCGGGTGGGTCGAGCTCCTACAATGAGCAGTTCTTC
>TRBJ2-2|NA|NA|TRBV16
CASSQSQNTGELFF
TGTGCCAGCAGCCAATCACAAAACACCGGGGAGCTGTTTTTT
>TRBJ2-2|NA|TRBD2|TRBV7-8
CASRTSGRAVTGELFF
TGTGCCAGCAGGACTAGCGGGAGGGCCGTCACCGGGGAGCTGTTTTTT
>TRBJ2-3|once|NA|TRBV5-4
CASRQTGTSTDTQYF
TGTGCCAGCAGACAGACTGGGACTAGCACAGATACGCAGTATTTT
>TRBJ2-7|NA|NA|TRBV10-2
CASSDQHTYEQYF
TGCGCCAGCAGTGATCAACACACCTACGAGCAGTACTTC
>TRBJ2-5|NA|NA|TRBV4-1
CASSQDHLARQETQYF
TGCGCCAGCAGCCAAGATCATCTGGCTAGGCAAGAGACCCAGTACTTC
>TRBJ1-4|NA|TRBD1|TRBV27
CASRTLWTGATNEKLFF
TGTGCCAGCAGAACACTTTGGACAGGGGCAACTAATGAAAAACTGTTTTTT
>TRBJ2-1|NA|TRBD1|TRBV5-1
CASSLSGTGTNEQFF
TGCGCCAGCAGCTTGTCCGGGACAGGGACGAATGAGCAGTTCTTC
>TRBJ2-3|once|TRBD2|TRBV9
CASSVLAGVTDTQYF
TGTGCCAGCAGCGTATTAGCGGGGGTCACAGATACGCAGTATTTT
>TRBJ2-5|once|TRBD2|TRBV5-1
CASSLGTSGGETQYF
TGCGCCAGCAGCTTAGGGACTAGCGGCGGGGAGACCCAGTACTTC
>TRBJ2-2|NA|NA|TRBV6-5
CASSLRRTGELFF
TGTGCCAGCAGCCTTCGTCGTACCGGGGAGCTGTTTTTT
>TRBJ2-3|NA|NA|TRBV7-9
CASSLDRDTQYF
TGTGCCAGCAGCTTAGACAGGGATACGCAGTATTTT
>TRBJ2-7|NA|NA|TRBV10-3
CAITERQGGAGVPSYEQYF
TGTGCCATCACTGAACGACAGGGTGGAGCGGGAGTCCCCTCCTACGAGCAGTACTTC